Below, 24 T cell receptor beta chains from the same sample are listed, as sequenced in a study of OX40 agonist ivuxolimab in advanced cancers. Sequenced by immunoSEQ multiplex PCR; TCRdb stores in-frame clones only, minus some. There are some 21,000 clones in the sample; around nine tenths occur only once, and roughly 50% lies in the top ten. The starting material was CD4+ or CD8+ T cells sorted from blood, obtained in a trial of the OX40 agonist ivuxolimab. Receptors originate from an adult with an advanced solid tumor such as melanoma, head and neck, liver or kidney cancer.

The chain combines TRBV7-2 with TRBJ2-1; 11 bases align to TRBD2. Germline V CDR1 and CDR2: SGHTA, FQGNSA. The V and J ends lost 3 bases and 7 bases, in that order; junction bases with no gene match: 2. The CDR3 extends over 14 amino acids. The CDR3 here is CASSFSGRVNEQFF. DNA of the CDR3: TGTGCCAGCAGCTTTAGCGGGAGGGTTAATGAGCAGTTCTTC.

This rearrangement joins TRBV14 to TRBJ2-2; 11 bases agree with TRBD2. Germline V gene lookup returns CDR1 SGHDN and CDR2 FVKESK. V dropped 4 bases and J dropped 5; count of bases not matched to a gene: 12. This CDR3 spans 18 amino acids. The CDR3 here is CASSPTSSGTSGTGELFF. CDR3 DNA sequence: TGTGCCAGCAGCCCAACTTCTTCCGGGACTAGCGGAACCGGGGAGCTGTTTTTT. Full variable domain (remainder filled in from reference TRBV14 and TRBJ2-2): EAGVTQFPSHSVIEKGQTVTLRCDPISGHDNLYWYRRVMGKEIKFLLHFVKESKQDESGMPNNRFLAERTGGTYSTLKVQPAELEDSGVYFCASSPTSSGTSGTGELFFGEGSRLTVL.

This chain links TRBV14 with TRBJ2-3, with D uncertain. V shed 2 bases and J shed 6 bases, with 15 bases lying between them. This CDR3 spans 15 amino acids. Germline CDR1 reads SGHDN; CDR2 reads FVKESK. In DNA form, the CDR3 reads TGTGCCAGCAGCCAAAGTCCTCGATTACTGGATACGCAGTATTTT. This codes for CASSQSPRLLDTQYF.

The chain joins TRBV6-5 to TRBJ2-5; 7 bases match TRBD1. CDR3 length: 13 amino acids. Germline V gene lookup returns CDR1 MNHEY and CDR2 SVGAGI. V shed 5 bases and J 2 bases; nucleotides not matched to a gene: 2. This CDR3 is CASSQGVQETQYF. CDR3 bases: TGTGCCAGCAGTCAGGGGGTGCAAGAGACCCAGTACTTC.

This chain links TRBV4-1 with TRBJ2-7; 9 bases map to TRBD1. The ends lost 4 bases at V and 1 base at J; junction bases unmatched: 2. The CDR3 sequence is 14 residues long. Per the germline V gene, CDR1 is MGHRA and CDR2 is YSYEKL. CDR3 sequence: CASSPGQGSYEQYF. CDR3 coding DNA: TGCGCCAGCAGCCCAGGACAGGGGTCCTACGAGCAGTACTTC.

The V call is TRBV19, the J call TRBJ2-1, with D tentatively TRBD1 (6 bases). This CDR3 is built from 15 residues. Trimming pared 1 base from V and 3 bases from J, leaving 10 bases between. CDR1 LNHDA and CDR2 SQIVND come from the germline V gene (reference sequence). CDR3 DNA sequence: TGTGCCAGTAGTATAGGGCAGGGACACTACAATGAGCAGTTCTTC. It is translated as CASSIGQGHYNEQFF.

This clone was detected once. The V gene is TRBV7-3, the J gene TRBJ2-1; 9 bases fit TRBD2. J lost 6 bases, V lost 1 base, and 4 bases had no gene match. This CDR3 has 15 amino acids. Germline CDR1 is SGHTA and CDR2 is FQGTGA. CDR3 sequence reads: CASSLIAGESNEQFF. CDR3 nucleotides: TGTGCCAGCAGCTTAATAGCGGGAGAGTCCAATGAGCAGTTCTTC.

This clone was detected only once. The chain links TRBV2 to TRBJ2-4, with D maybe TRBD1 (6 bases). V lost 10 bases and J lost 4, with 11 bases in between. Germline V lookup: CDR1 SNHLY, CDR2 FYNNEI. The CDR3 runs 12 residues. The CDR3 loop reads CATRTAKNIQYF. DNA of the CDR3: TGTGCCACAAGGACAGCTAAAAACATTCAGTACTTC.

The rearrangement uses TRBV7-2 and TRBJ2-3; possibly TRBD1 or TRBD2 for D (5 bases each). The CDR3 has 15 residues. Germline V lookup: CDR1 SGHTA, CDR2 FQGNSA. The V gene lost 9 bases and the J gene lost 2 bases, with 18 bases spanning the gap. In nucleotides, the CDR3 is TGTGCCAGTGGGACCGAAATTTTAGTCACAGATACGCAGTATTTT. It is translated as CASGTEILVTDTQYF.

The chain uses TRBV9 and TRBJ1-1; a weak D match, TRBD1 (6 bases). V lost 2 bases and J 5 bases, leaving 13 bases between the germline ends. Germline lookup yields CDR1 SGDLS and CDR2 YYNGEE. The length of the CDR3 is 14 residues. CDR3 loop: CASSVGQGRTEAFF. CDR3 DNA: TGTGCCAGCAGCGTTGGGCAGGGGAGGACTGAAGCTTTCTTT.

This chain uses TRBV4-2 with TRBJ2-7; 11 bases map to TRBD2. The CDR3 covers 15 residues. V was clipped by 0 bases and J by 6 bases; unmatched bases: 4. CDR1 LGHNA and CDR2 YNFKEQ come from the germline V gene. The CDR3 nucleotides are TGTGCCAGCAGCCAAGATCTACTAGCGGGGGCCGAGCAGTACTTC. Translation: CASSQDLLAGAEQYF.

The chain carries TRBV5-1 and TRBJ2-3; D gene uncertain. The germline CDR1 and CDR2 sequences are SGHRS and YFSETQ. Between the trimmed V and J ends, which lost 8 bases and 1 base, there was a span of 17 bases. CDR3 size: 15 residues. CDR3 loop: CASLKKSGGTDTQYF. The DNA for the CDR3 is TGCGCCAGTCTTAAGAAGTCTGGGGGCACAGATACGCAGTATTTT.

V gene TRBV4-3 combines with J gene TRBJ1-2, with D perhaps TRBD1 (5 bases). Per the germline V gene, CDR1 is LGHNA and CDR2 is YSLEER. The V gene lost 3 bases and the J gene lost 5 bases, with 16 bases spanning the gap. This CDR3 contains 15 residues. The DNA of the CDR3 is TGCGCCAGCAGCCAGGGCCGGGACGCCTGGTATGGCTACACCTTC. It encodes CASSQGRDAWYGYTF.

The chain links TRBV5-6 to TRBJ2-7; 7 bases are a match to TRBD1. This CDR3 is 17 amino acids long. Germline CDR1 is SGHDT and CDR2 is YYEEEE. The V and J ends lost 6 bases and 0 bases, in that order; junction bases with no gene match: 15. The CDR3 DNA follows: TGTGCCAGCACCGTACGATACAGGGGCTCCGGCTCCTACGAGCAGTACTTC. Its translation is CASTVRYRGSGSYEQYF.

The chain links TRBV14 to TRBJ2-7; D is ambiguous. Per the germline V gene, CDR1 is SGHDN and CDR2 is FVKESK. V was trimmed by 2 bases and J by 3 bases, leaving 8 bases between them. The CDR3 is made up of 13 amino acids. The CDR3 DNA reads TGTGCCAGCAGCCAAACAGCCCTCTACGAGCAGTACTTC. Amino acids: CASSQTALYEQYF.

CDR3 bases: TGTGCCAGCAGCATCTCCTACGAGCAGTACTTC. Encoded protein: CASSISYEQYF. V is TRBV7-8 and J is TRBJ2-7; D is undetermined. V lost 5 bases, J lost 0 bases, and 2 bases lay in between. Germline CDR1 reads SGHVS; CDR2 reads FQNEAQ. This CDR3 spans 11 amino acids. The variable domain in full, with the rest retrieved from reference TRBV7-8 and TRBJ2-7, is GAGVSQSPRYKVAKRGQDVALRCDPISGHVSLFWYQQALGQGPEFLTYFQNEAQLDKSGLPSDRFFAERPEGSVSTLKIQRTQQEDSAVYLCASSISYEQYFGPGTRLTVT.

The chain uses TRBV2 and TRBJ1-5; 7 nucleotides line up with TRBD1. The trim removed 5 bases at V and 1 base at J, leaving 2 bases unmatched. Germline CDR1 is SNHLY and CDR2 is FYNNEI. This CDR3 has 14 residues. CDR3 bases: TGTGCCAGCAGTAAGGGGGCAAGCAATCAGCCCCAGCATTTT. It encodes CASSKGASNQPQHF.

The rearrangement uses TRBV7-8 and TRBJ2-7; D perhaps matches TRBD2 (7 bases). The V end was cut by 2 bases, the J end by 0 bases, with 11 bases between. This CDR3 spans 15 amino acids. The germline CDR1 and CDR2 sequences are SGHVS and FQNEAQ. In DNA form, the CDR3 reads TGTGCCAGCAGCTTAACGGCGGGGGCCTCCTACGAGCAGTACTTC. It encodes CASSLTAGASYEQYF. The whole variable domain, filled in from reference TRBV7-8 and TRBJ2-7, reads GAGVSQSPRYKVAKRGQDVALRCDPISGHVSLFWYQQALGQGPEFLTYFQNEAQLDKSGLPSDRFFAERPEGSVSTLKIQRTQQEDSAVYLCASSLTAGASYEQYFGPGTRLTVT.

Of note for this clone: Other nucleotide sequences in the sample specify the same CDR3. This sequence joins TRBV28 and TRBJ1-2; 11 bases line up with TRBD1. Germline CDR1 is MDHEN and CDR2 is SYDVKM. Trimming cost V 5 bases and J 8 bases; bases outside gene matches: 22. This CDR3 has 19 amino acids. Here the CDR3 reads CASSPDGNSGTGGRWGYTF. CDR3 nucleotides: TGTGCCAGCAGTCCGGACGGAAACTCCGGGACAGGGGGTAGGTGGGGCTACACCTTC.

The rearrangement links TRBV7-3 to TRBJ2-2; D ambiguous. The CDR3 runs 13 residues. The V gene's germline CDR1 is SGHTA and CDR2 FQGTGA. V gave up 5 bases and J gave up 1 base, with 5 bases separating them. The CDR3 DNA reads TGTGCCAGCAGCGCAATGAACACCGGGGAGCTGTTTTTT. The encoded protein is CASSAMNTGELFF.

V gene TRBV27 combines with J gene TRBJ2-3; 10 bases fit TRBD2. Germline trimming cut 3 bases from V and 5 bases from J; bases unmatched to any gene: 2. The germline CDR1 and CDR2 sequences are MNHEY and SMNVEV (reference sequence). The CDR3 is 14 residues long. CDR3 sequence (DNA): TGTGCCAGCAGTTTCCGGACTAGCGGAGATACGCAGTATTTT. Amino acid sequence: CASSFRTSGDTQYF.

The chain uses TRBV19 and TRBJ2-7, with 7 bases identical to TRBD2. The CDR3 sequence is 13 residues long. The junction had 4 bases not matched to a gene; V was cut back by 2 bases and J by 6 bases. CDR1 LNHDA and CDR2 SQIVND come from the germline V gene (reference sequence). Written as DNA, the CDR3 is TGTGCCAGTAGTATAAGTGGGGAGGGCGAGCAGTACTTC. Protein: CASSISGEGEQYF.

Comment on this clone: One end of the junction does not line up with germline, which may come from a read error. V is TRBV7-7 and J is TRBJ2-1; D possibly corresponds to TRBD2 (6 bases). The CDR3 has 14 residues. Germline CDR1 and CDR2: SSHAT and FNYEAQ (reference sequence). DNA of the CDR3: TGTGCTAGCAGCTTAGGGGACTGGGTAGGTGAGCAGTTCTTC. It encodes CASSLGDWVGEQFF.

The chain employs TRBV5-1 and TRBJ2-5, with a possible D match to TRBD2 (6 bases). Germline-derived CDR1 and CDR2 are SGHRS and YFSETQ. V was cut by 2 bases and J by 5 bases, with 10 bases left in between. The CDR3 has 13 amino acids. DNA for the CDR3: TGCGCCAGCAGCTTAGGGGACTTGGAGACCCAGTACTTC. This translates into CASSLGDLETQYF.